This T cell receptor (beta chain) is from a study of shared clonotypes between healthy human individuals. V was trimmed by 6 bases and J by 0 bases, leaving 17 bases between them. Germline V gives CDR1 MNHEY, CDR2 SMNVEV (reference sequence). CDR3 length: 16 residues. The table came from immunoSEQ multiplex PCR; TCRdb's copy has only in-frame clones and leaves some out. The sample contains about 480,000 clones, 60% to 80% of which appear only once. This clone was counted only a few times. This sequence originates from a middle-aged woman in good health. Some clones in this sample may be carry-over from other donors' samples. Sequencing was carried out using PBMCs. The rearrangement uses TRBV27 and TRBJ1-2; D gene uncertain. The CDR3 sequence: CASRPWGGRTNYGYTF. The CDR3, as DNA: TGTGCCAGCAGGCCGTGGGGAGGGCGGACTAACTATGGCTACACCTTC.